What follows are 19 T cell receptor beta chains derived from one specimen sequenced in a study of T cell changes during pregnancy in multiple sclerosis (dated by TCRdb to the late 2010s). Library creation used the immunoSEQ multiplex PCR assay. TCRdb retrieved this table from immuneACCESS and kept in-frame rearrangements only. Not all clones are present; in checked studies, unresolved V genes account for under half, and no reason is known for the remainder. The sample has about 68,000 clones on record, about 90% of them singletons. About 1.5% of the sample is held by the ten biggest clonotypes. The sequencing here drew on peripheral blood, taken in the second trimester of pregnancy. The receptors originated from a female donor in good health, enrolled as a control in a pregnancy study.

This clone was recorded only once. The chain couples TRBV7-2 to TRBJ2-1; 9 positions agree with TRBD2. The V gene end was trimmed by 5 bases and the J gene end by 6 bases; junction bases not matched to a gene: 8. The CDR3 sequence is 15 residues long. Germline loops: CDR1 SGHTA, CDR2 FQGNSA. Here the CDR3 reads CASSPIAGVRNEQFF. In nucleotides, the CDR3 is TGTGCCAGCAGCCCTATAGCGGGAGTACGCAATGAGCAGTTCTTC.

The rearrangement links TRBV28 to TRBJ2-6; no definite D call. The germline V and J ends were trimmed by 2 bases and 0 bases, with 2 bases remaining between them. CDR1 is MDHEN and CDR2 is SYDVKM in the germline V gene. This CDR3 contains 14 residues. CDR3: CASSLRSGANVLTF. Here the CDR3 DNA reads TGTGCCAGCAGTTTACGCTCTGGGGCCAACGTCCTGACTTTC. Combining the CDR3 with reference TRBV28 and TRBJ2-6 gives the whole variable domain DVKVTQSSRYLVKRTGEKVFLECVQDMDHENMFWYRQDPGLGLRLIYFSYDVKMKEKGDIPEGYSVSREKKERFSLILESASTNQTSMYLCASSLRSGANVLTFGAGSRLTVL.

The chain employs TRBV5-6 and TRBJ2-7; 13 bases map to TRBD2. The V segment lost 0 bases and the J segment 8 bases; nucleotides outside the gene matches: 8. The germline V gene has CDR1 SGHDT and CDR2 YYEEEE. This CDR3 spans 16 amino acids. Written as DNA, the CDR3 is TGTGCCAGCAGCTTGGTAGGGACTAGCGGGGCCCTCCAGCAGTACTTC. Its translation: CASSLVGTSGALQQYF.

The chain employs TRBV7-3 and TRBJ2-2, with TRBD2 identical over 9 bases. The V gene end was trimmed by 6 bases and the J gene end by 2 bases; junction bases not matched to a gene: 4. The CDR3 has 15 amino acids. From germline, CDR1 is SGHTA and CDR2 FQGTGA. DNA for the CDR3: TGTGCCAGCAGTATTAGCGGGAGTAACACCGGGGAGCTGTTTTTT. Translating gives CASSISGSNTGELFF. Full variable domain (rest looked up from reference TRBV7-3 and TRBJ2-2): GAGVSQTPSNKVTEKGKYVELRCDPISGHTALYWYRQSLGQGPEFLIYFQGTGAADDSGLPNDRFFAVRPEGSVSTLKIQRTERGDSAVYLCASSISGSNTGELFFGEGSRLTVL.

CDR3 loop: CASSEGTANYGYTF. The CDR3 DNA sequence: TGTGCCAGCAGTGAAGGCACAGCTAACTATGGCTACACCTTC. This chain uses TRBV6-1 with TRBJ1-2; D ambiguous. CDR1 MNHNS and CDR2 SASEGT come from the germline V gene. This CDR3 region has 14 residues. The germline V and J ends were trimmed by 1 base and 0 bases, with 6 bases remaining between them.

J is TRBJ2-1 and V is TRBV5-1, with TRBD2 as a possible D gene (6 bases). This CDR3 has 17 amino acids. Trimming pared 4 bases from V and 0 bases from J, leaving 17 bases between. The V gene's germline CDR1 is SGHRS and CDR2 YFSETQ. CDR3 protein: CASSARKRVSSYNEQFF. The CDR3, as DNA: TGCGCCAGCAGCGCCCGAAAGCGGGTGAGCTCCTACAATGAGCAGTTCTTC.

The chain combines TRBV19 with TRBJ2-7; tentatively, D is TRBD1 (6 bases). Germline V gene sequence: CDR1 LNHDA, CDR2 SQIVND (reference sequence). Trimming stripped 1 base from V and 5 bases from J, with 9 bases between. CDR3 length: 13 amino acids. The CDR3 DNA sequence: TGTGCCAGTAGTATAGTGGGGGCAGACGAGCAGTACTTC. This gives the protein CASSIVGADEQYF.

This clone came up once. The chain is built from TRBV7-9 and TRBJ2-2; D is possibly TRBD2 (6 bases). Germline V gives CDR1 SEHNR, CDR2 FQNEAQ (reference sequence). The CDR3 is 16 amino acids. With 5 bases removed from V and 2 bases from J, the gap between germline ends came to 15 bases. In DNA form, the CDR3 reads TGTGCCAGCAGCCCAATGGACTACCCTAACACCGGGGAGCTGTTTTTT. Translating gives CASSPMDYPNTGELFF.

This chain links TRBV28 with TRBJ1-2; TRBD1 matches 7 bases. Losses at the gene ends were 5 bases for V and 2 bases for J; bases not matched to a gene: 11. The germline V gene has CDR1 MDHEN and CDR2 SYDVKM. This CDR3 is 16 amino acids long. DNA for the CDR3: TGTGCCAGCAGTGACCCGACAGGGTCGTACAACTATGGCTACACCTTC. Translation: CASSDPTGSYNYGYTF.

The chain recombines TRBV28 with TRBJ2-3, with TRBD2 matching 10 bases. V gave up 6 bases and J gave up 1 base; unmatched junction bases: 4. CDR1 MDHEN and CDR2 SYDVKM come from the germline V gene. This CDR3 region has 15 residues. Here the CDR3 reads CASSPLAGGTDTQYF. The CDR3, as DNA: TGTGCCAGCAGCCCCCTAGCGGGGGGCACAGATACGCAGTATTTT.

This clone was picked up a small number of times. The CDR3 DNA reads as TGTGCCAGCAGTGCAGTAGCCGGGACAGGAGCTGAAAAACTGTTTTTT. Encoded protein: CASSAVAGTGAEKLFF. The gene calls are TRBV6-1 and TRBJ1-4; TRBD1 matches 8 bases. The CDR3 runs to 16 residues. CDR1 and CDR2 (germline): MNHNS, SASEGT. The trim removed 4 bases at V and 7 bases at J, leaving 11 bases unmatched.

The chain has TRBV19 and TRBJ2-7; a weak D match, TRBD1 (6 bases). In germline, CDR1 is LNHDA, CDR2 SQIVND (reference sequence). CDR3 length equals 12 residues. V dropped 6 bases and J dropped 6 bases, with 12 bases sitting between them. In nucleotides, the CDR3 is TGTGCCAGTAGGGGACAAGGGGGCGAGCAGTACTTC. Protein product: CASRGQGGEQYF.

CDR3 DNA: TGTGCCACCCAGGGTTCCTACAATGAGCAGTTCTTC. Its protein is CATQGSYNEQFF. The chain links TRBV28 to TRBJ2-1; possibly TRBD1 for D (5 bases). In germline, CDR1 is MDHEN, CDR2 SYDVKM. V was pared by 10 bases and J by 1 base, with 8 bases between. The CDR3 is 12 amino acids.

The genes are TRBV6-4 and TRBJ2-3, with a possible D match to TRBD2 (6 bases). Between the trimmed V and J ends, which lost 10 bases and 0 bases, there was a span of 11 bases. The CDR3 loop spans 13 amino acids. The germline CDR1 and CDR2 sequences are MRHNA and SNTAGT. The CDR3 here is CAIGGSSTDTQYF. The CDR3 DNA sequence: TGTGCCATCGGAGGGTCCAGCACAGATACGCAGTATTTT.

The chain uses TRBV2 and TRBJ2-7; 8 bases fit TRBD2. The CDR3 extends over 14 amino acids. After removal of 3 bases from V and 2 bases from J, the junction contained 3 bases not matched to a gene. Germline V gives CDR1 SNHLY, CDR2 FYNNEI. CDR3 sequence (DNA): TGTGCCAGCAGTGAGACGGGAGGGCCCTACGAGCAGTACTTC. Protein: CASSETGGPYEQYF.

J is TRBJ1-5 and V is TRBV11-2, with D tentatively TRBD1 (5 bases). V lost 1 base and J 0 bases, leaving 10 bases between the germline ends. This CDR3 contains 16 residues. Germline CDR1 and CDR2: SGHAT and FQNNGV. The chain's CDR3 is CASSLGLTDSNQPQHF. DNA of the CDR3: TGTGCCAGCAGCTTAGGCCTGACAGATAGCAATCAGCCCCAGCATTTT. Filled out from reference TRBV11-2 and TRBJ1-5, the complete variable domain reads EAGVAQSPRYKIIEKRQSVAFWCNPISGHATLYWYQQILGQGPKLLIQFQNNGVVDDSQLPKDRFSAERLKGVDSTLKIQPAKLEDSAVYLCASSLGLTDSNQPQHFGDGTRLSIL.

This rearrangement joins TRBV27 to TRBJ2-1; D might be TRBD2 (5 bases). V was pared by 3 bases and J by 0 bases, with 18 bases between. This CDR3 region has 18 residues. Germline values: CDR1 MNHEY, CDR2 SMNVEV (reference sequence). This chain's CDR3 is CASSFDPRADSSYNEQFF. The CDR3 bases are TGTGCCAGCAGTTTCGACCCCCGAGCGGATAGCTCCTACAATGAGCAGTTCTTC.

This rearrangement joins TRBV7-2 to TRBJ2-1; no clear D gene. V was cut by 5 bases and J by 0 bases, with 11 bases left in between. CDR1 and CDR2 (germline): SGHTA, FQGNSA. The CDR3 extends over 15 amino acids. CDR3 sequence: CASSPDSSSYNEQFF. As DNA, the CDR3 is TGTGCCAGCAGCCCCGATTCTAGCTCCTACAATGAGCAGTTCTTC.

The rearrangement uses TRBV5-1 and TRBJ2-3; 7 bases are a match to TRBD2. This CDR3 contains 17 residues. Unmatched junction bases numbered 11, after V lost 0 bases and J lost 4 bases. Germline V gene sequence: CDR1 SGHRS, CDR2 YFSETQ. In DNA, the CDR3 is TGCGCCAGCAGCTTGGCCCTCGCGACGGGAGGAGCAGATACGCAGTATTTT. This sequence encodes CASSLALATGGADTQYF.